This T cell receptor (beta chain) was identified in a study of T cells after somatic rescue of genetic block. Repertoires were generated with immunoSEQ multiplex PCR, while TCRdb's copy carries only in-frame clones and drops some. The sample has approximately 88,000 clones; 75% to 90% are singletons. Trimming removed 2 bases at V and 5 bases at J, with 7 bases between. The germline V gene encodes CDR1 SGHRS and CDR2 YFSETQ. This CDR3 contains 12 residues. What was sequenced was peripheral blood mononuclear cells (PBMCs). This clonotype originated in a woman aged 18-35 years. The V and J genes are TRBV5-1 and TRBJ1-1; D gene uncertain. Here the CDR3 DNA reads TGCGCCAGCAGCTTTTCGGGGACTGAAGCTTTCTTT. This codes for CASSFSGTEAFF. The variable domain in full, completed from reference TRBV5-1 and TRBJ1-1, reads KAGVTQTPRYLIKTRGQQVTLSCSPISGHRSVSWYQQTPGQGLQFLFEYFSETQRNKGNFPGRFSGRQFSNSRSEMNVSTLELGDSALYLCASSFSGTEAFFGQGTRLTVV.